This T cell receptor beta chain was recorded in a study of T cells in Graves' hyperthyroidism and ophthalmopathy (dated by TCRdb to the late 2010s). Some background on the complete study: Peripheral blood was sampled at the time of initial diagnosis, prior to any treatment. To identify TCR V-J signatures that set the groups apart, the researchers used a discovery cohort of more than 95 patients, made up of around 40 with Graves' ophthalmopathy and 57 with stable Graves' hyperthyroidism. Prospective prediction of ophthalmopathy was tested in an independent validation cohort consisting of some 18 hyperthyroidism patients and some 15 patients who later progressed to ophthalmopathy. The 75 to 100 discovery patients were divided at random into training and test sets in a 7:3 ratio. In addition, the study compared T-cell repertoires in thyroid tissue and in blood from five to seven Graves' hyperthyroidism patients. After sampling, hyperthyroidism patients received methimazole starting at 30 mg daily, and ophthalmopathy patients received high-dose intravenous methylprednisolone. The paper reports TCR Vbeta CDR3 sequencing of about 140 peripheral blood samples: around 41 ophthalmopathy, 70 to 85 hyperthyroidism and 17 progressor patients. Results and caveats for the whole study, not just this receptor: A 13 V-J signature model separated ophthalmopathy from stable hyperthyroidism, with 87.88% sensitivity and 81.08% specificity in cross-validation and 80%/75% in testing. In validation, the model predicted progression to ophthalmopathy with around 71% sensitivity and over 72% specificity, a median of about six months before onset. Sample size was not statistically predetermined, and investigators were not blinded to group allocation. Most expanded thyroid clonotypes (frequency above 0.001) were also found in blood, which suggests that blood repertoires may mirror thyroid immune responses.

A word on this clonotype: The antigen it binds to is not known. Nothing much larger sits one base from this clone, and base qualities are not available.

A patient counted as having stable Graves' hyperthyroidism if no progression to ophthalmopathy occurred over 18 months of follow-up. Hyperthyroidism patients were newly diagnosed, with disease duration under 2 months, and aged 18 to 65 years. Exclusion was applied to patients with uncontrolled infections, other autoimmune diseases, pregnancy or lactation. Diagnoses relied on clinical symptoms, serum thyroxine and TRAb, thyroid ultrasound and orbital computed tomography. Ficoll-Paque density gradient centrifugation was used to isolate PBMCs from around 9.1 ml of fresh peripheral blood. Total RNA was extracted using Trizol reagent, and RNA quality was assessed on an Agilent 2100 Bioanalyzer. V is clipped by 8 bases and J by 0 bases, and the sequence between their germline boundaries is 23 bases long. CDR1 and CDR2 were assigned from the germline V gene as ENHRY and SYGVKD. The CDR3 runs 19 amino acids, cysteine and phenylalanine included. The only DNA kept is the CDR3, 57 bases in frame from the first base.

Amplification of TCR beta CDR3 regions was carried out from RNA transcripts. For the first round of RT-PCR on the TCR CDR3, the HTBI primer set was used together with the Qiagen OneStep RT-PCR kit. The libraries were constructed in a second round of multiplex PCR and then size-selected and purified. Libraries were sequenced paired-end with 100 bp reads on an Illumina HiSeq2000. In the paper's pipeline: SOAPnuke was used to process the raw data, throwing out any read that contained adapters or uncalled bases, had a mean Phred below 15, or lacked an exact constant-primer or identifier match. High-quality paired reads were merged using COPE v1.2.5, and each unique nucleotide sequence was defined as a clonotype. Clonotypes were aligned to IMGT TRBV, TRBD and TRBJ reference segments using MiTCR v1.1. The analysis was restricted to V-J combinations with a frequency above 0.0001, which together covered around 99% of the repertoires. The TCS score was defined as the ratio of F50 (clonal expansion) to E x V (chaos), calculated using BLOSUM62-based TCRdist between CDR3 peptides within each V-J. Welch's t-statistics and random forest reduced around 510 V-J features to 13, which were used in a naive Bayes classifier (R e1071). TCRdb applied fastp at Q25 and MiXCR to the public reads, then kept only in-frame beta chains. Entries are consolidated by CDR3 protein sequence, retaining the most common genes and DNA. These V and J calls rely on TCRdb rather than the paper's analysis. The sample records about 360,000 distinct CDR3 sequences, about 12% of which are singletons. The ten largest clones add up to 9.2% of the sample.

Recombination joined TRBV10-3 with TRBJ1-6, and TRBD1 may be the D gene, going by 5 matching bases. Material for sequencing was blood. The receptor comes from a woman aged 18-29 years with Graves' hyperthyroidism. The sequence in DNA is TGTGCCATCTTGAAGGGGTCGTGGGGCCCCAGCTCCTATAATTCACCCCTCCACTTT. Its protein reads: CAILKGSWGPSSYNSPLHF.